These 26 T cell receptor beta chains originate from one sample sequenced in a study of CXCR3-negative and CXCR3-positive naive CD8 T cells. Researchers prepared the TRB cDNA libraries using 5' RACE with UMI labels. TCRdb re-called the 5' RACE reads and shows each CDR3 protein once, DNA omitted. Its listing shows more than 50,000 distinct CDR3 sequences. Material for sequencing was naive CXCR3- CD8+ T cells from blood. The subset here: CD45RO-CCR7+CD27+CD95- naive CD8+ T cells lacking CXCR3 (TNR3-). The receptor source for this set is a human donor in good health. Some clones in this sample may be carry-over from other donors' samples.

The V and J genes are TRBV12-3 or TRBV12-4 and TRBJ2-5; the D call from TCRdb, TRBD1, cannot be confirmed without DNA. The CDR3 has 14 amino acids. CDR3 in amino acids: CASSLGPRVETQYF.

The chain couples TRBV25-1 to TRBJ2-1; the D call from TCRdb, TRBD2, cannot be confirmed without DNA. The CDR3 runs to 15 residues. Germline CDR1 reads MGHDK; CDR2 reads SYGVNS. The CDR3 spells CASKGGSSSYNEQFF. The full variable domain, with the rest looked up from reference TRBV25-1 and TRBJ2-1, is EADIYQTPRYLVIGTGKKITLECSQTMGHDKMYWYQQDPGMELHLIHYSYGVNSTEKGDLSSESTVSRIRTEHFPLTLESARPSHTSQYLCASKGGSSSYNEQFFGPGTRLTVL.

The chain uses TRBV7-9 and TRBJ1-1. Germline V gives CDR1 SEHNR, CDR2 FQNEAQ (reference sequence). The CDR3 covers 15 residues. The CDR3 sequence is CASGELGRTNTEAFF.

This chain joins TRBV28 and TRBJ1-2; TCRdb reports TRBD1, a call that lacks DNA to check it against. The CDR3 extends over 13 amino acids. The germline V gene encodes CDR1 MDHEN and CDR2 SYDVKM. CDR3 in amino acids: CASNGQGLWGYTF.

The rearrangement uses TRBV4-3 and TRBJ2-1; the TCRdb call, TRBD2, lacks DNA for checking. This CDR3 has 15 residues. Germline V gene lookup returns CDR1 LGHNA and CDR2 YSLEER. The CDR3 is CASSQATRGSAEQFF.

The V call is TRBV20-1, the J call TRBJ2-7; with no DNA, the TCRdb D assignment of TRBD2 cannot be verified. CDR3 size: 13 residues. In germline, CDR1 is DFQATT, CDR2 SNEGSKA (reference sequence). The CDR3: CSATSYETGEQYF.

The chain employs TRBV29-1 and TRBJ2-1; TCRdb's D call of TRBD2 is untestable without DNA. This CDR3 region has 11 residues. CDR1 is SQVTM and CDR2 is ANQGSEA in the germline V gene. CDR3 region: CSVELVGSGFF.

The CDR3 reads CSVAGGGQPNTGELFF. The chain recombines TRBV29-1 with TRBJ2-2; without DNA, the TCRdb call of TRBD1 cannot be checked. The CDR3 consists of 16 residues. Germline CDR1 SQVTM, CDR2 ANQGSEA.

This rearrangement joins TRBV5-1 to TRBJ2-2; TCRdb indicates TRBD2, and absent DNA this call remains unverified. The CDR3 has 17 residues. Per the germline V gene, CDR1 is SGHRS and CDR2 is YFSETQ. The chain's CDR3 is CASSFRGGAGPPGELFF.

The chain carries TRBV27 and TRBJ1-2. The germline CDR1 and CDR2 sequences are MNHEY and SMNVEV (reference sequence). The CDR3 is 13 residues long. The CDR3 protein is CASGLASNYGYTF.

The chain is built from TRBV28 and TRBJ2-7; TCRdb's D gene call, TRBD1, goes unchecked for lack of DNA. Germline loops: CDR1 MDHEN, CDR2 SYDVKM. This CDR3 comprises 13 residues. This CDR3 is CASGTESSYEQYF.

The J gene is TRBJ2-1, the V gene TRBV4-3; TCRdb picks TRBD2, but there is no DNA to check that call. CDR3 length: 19 residues. CDR1 is LGHNA, CDR2 YSLEER, per germline. Here the CDR3 reads CASSQGLSRAGGPRAEQFF.

The chain joins TRBV12-3 or TRBV12-4 to TRBJ2-5; TCRdb gives TRBD1 as the D gene, but with no DNA this cannot be confirmed. The length of the CDR3 is 15 residues. CDR3 region: CASSPPGTEQETQYF.

V is TRBV7-2 and J is TRBJ2-7; TCRdb lists TRBD2, though no DNA is available to test this call. Germline V gene sequence: CDR1 SGHTA, CDR2 FQGNSA. This CDR3 is built from 15 residues. The CDR3 loop reads CASSFIAGGPGEQYF.

V and J are TRBV6-5 and TRBJ2-2; TCRdb's D call, TRBD1, is unchecked because there is no DNA. This CDR3 contains 16 residues. Per germline, CDR1 MNHEY and CDR2 SVGAGI. CDR3 protein: CASSPPIRSHTGELFF.

V usage is TRBV30 and J usage is TRBJ2-2; TCRdb indicates TRBD1, and absent DNA this call remains unverified. Germline V CDR1 and CDR2: GTSNPN, SVGIG (reference sequence). The CDR3 totals 12 residues. Here the CDR3 reads CAGPTGTGELFF.

The V gene is TRBV15, the J gene TRBJ2-2. The germline V gene encodes CDR1 LNHNV and CDR2 YYDKDF (reference sequence). The CDR3 sequence is 11 residues long. Here the CDR3 reads CATSTTGELFF.

The CDR3 loop is CSVEGRYGETQYF. This chain links TRBV29-1 with TRBJ2-5; TCRdb's assignment of TRBD2 cannot be checked, as there is no DNA. Germline lookup yields CDR1 SQVTM and CDR2 ANQGSEA. This CDR3 is built from 13 residues.

CDR3: CASSIRSGGQETQYF. The genes are TRBV19 and TRBJ2-5; TCRdb proposes TRBD2, but this gene call is untestable without DNA. The length of the CDR3 is 15 residues. Germline V CDR1 and CDR2: LNHDA, SQIVND (reference sequence).

CDR3 sequence reads: CASSIPGREGPYNEQFF. The rearrangement links TRBV19 to TRBJ2-1; TCRdb reports TRBD1, a call that lacks DNA to check it against. CDR1 is LNHDA and CDR2 is SQIVND in the germline V gene (reference sequence). The CDR3 has 17 residues. The full variable domain, with the rest looked up from reference TRBV19 and TRBJ2-1, is DGGITQSPKYLFRKEGQNVTLSCEQNLNHDAMYWYRQDPGQGLRLIYYSQIVNDFQKGDIAEGYSVSREKKESFPLTVTSAQKNPTAFYLCASSIPGREGPYNEQFFGPGTRLTVL.

The genes are TRBV6-1 and TRBJ2-2; checking the TCRdb D call of TRBD1 is not possible without DNA. Germline V gives CDR1 MNHNS, CDR2 SASEGT. The CDR3 contains 15 residues. CDR3 protein: CASSERGAYTGELFF.

This chain links TRBV12-3 or TRBV12-4 with TRBJ2-3; with no DNA, the TCRdb D assignment of TRBD2 cannot be verified. The CDR3 is 12 residues long. CDR3 protein: CASSPDYSTQYF.

The chain is built from TRBV7-2 and TRBJ2-1; with no DNA, the TCRdb D assignment of TRBD1 cannot be verified. Germline CDR1 reads SGHTA; CDR2 reads FQGNSA. The CDR3 has 14 amino acids. CDR3: CASSSSGESNEQFF.

The chain employs TRBV14 and TRBJ2-6; absent DNA, TCRdb's TRBD1 call cannot be checked. This CDR3 region has 15 residues. The germline CDR1 and CDR2 sequences are SGHDN and FVKESK. The CDR3 reads CASSAGDSGANVLTF.

The chain employs TRBV12-3 or TRBV12-4 and TRBJ2-1; the D call of TRBD1 rests on TCRdb alone, since no DNA is present to check it. CDR3 size: 13 residues. The chain's CDR3 is CASSTLTGNEQFF.

V and J are TRBV4-3 and TRBJ1-5; the D gene TCRdb calls, TRBD1, cannot be checked with no DNA. This CDR3 is 15 amino acids long. CDR1 LGHNA and CDR2 YSLEER come from the germline V gene. CDR3 in amino acids: CASSQSRVGNQPQHF.